The clone carrying this T cell receptor beta chain came up a few times. Its antigen is unidentified. Germline is not matched at one junction end, which may reflect a read error. This sample was taken from a study of cytomegalovirus exposure and HLA in healthy donors. Across the whole study: When 300 to 500 donors were genotyped, approximately 81% of them were found to fall in the Caucasian-associated ancestry cluster.

The PCR contained 60 Vbeta and 13 Jbeta primers. Sequenced by immunoSEQ multiplex PCR; TCRdb stores in-frame clones only, minus some. The sample holds more than 95,000 clones, roughly 73% seen once. Study-level points and caveats: A later analysis linked a missense DCLRE1C variant to TCR beta V- and J-gene trimming. In vitro assays verified that three CMV-associated chains recognized CMV antigens specifically.

The CDR3 runs 12 residues. Germline CDR1 and CDR2: SEHNR and FQNEAQ (reference sequence). The specimen was PBMCs. The chain employs TRBV7-9 and TRBJ2-5, with D tentatively TRBD2 (5 bases). The TCR was taken from a woman aged 40-49 years in good health and CMV-seropositive. The CDR3: CSSSRGVETQYF. DNA for the CDR3: TGTTCCAGCAGCCGGGGTGTCGAGACCCAGTACTTC.